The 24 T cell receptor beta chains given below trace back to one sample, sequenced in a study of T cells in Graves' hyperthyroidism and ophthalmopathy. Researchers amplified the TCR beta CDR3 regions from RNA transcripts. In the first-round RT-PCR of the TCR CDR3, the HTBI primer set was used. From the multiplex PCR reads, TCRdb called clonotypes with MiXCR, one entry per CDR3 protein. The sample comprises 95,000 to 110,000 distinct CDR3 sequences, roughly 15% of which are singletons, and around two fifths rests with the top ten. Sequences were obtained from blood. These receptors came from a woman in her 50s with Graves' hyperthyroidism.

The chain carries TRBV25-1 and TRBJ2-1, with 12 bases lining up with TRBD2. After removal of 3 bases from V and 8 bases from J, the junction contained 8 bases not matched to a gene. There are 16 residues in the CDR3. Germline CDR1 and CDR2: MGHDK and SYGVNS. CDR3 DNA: TGTGCCAGCAGTGATACTAGCGGGAGGCTTATCGATGAGCAGTTCTTC. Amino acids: CASSDTSGRLIDEQFF.

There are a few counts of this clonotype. The CDR3 nucleotides read TGTGCCAGCAGCGCGTCCGACTGGGACAATGAGCAGTTCTTC. As protein: CASSASDWDNEQFF. The chain couples TRBV7-6 to TRBJ2-1; no clear D. The CDR3 spans 14 residues. Per germline, CDR1 SGHVS and CDR2 FNYEAQ. V shed 5 bases and J shed 5 bases, with 13 bases lying between them. The full variable domain, its missing parts supplied by reference TRBV7-6 and TRBJ2-1, is GAGVSQSPRYKVTKRGQDVALRCDPISGHVSLYWYRQALGQGPEFLTYFNYEAQQDKSGLPNDRFSAERPEGSISTLTIQRTEQRDSAMYRCASSASDWDNEQFFGPGTRLTVL.

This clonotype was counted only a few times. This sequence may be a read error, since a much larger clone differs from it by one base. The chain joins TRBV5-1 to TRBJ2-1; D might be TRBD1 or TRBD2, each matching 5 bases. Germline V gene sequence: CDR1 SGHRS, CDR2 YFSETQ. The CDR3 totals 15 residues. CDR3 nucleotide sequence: TGCGCCAGCAAGGGGACCGGGAACTCCTACAATGAGCAGCTCTTC. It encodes CASKGTGNSYNEQLF.

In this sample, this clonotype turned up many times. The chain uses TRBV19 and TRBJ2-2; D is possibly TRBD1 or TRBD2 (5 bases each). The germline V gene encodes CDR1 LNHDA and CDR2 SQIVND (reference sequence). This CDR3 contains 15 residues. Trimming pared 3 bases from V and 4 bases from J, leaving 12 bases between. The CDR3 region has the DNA TGTGCCAGTAGTATCGCTCCCGGGACCACCGGGGAGCTGTTTTTT. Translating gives CASSIAPGTTGELFF.

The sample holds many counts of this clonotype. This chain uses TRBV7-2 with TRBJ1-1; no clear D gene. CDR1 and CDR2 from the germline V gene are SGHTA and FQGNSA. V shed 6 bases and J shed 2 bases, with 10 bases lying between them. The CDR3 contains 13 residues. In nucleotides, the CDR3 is TGTGCCAGCAGTTCTCAACTAAACACTGAAGCTTTCTTT. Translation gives CASSSQLNTEAFF.

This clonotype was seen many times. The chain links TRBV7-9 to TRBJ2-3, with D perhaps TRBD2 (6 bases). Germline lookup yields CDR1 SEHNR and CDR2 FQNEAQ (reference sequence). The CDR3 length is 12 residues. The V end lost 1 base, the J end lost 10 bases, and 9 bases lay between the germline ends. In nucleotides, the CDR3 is TGTGCCAGCAGCTTAGGACCGGGAGCGCAGTATTTT. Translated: CASSLGPGAQYF.

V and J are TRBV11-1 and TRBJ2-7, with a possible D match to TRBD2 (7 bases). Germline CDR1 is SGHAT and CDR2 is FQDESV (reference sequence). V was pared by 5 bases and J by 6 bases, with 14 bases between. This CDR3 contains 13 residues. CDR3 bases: TGTGCCAGCAGCGGGTGGGGGGGCGGCGAGCAGTACTTC. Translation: CASSGWGGGEQYF.

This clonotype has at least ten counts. The CDR3 bases are TGTGCCAGCAGTGAAAAAACAGGAGGAGAAAAACTGTTTTTT. Translation: CASSEKTGGEKLFF. The chain has TRBV2 and TRBJ1-4; tentatively, D is TRBD1 (5 bases). Trimming left V 2 bases short and J 8 bases short, with 12 bases between. The germline V gene encodes CDR1 SNHLY and CDR2 FYNNEI. This CDR3 contains 14 residues.

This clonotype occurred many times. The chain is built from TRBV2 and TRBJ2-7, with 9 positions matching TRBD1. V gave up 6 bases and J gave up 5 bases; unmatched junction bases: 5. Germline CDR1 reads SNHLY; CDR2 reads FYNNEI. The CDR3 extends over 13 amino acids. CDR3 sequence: CASRVTGGHEQYV. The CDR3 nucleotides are TGTGCCAGCAGGGTAACAGGGGGCCACGAGCAGTACGTC.

The CDR3 DNA follows: TGTGCCAGCAGCTCGGGACTAGCGGGAGGCCCAGATACGCAGTATTTT. Translated, it gives CASSSGLAGGPDTQYF. The J gene is TRBJ2-3, the V gene TRBV11-2; TRBD2 agrees at 15 bases. The CDR3 spans 16 residues. Germline-derived CDR1 and CDR2 are SGHAT and FQNNGV. V lost 4 bases to trimming and J lost 4 bases; unmatched junction nucleotides: 3.

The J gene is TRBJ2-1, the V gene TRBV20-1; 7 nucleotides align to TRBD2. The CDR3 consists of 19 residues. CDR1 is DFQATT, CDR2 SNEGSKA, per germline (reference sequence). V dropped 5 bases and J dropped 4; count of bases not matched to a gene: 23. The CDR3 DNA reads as TGCAGTGCTGGGGAGGAGGGGTTGGCTAGCGGAAGGTGGTACAATGAGCAGTTCTTC. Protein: CSAGEEGLASGRWYNEQFF.

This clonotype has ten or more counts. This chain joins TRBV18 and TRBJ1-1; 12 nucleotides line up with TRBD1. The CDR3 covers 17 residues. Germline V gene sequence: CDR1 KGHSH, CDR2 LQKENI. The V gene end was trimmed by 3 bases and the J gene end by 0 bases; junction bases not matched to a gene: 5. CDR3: CASSPAGTGGMNTEAFF. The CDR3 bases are TGTGCCAGCTCACCTGCCGGGACAGGGGGCATGAACACTGAAGCTTTCTTT.

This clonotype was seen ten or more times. The CDR3 DNA follows: TGTGCCAGCAGCCCAAGGAGGACCACATACGGTGAAAAACTGTTTTTT. The encoded protein is CASSPRRTTYGEKLFF. This sequence joins TRBV6-1 and TRBJ1-4; D ambiguous. This CDR3 spans 16 amino acids. The V end was cut by 6 bases, the J end by 7 bases, with 21 bases between. Germline CDR1 and CDR2: MNHNS and SASEGT.

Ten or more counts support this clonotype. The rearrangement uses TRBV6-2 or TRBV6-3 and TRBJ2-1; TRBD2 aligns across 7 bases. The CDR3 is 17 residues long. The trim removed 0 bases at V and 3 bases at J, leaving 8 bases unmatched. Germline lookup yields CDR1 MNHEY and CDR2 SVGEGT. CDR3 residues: CASSYSIASGDYNEQFF. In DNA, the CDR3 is TGTGCCAGCAGTTACTCCATTGCTAGCGGAGACTACAATGAGCAGTTCTTC.

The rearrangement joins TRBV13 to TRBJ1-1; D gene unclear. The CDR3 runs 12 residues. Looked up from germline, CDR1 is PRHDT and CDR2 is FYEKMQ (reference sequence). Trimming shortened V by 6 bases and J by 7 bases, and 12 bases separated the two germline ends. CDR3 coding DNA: TGTGCCAGCAGTGACAAGGGAGGTGAAGCTTTCTTT. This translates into CASSDKGGEAFF.

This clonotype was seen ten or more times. The CDR3 region has the DNA TGTGCCAGCTCACCACTGGGTACTAATCAGCCCCAGCATTTT. This translates into CASSPLGTNQPQHF. This chain uses TRBV18 with TRBJ1-5; D is unresolved. V was cut by 1 base and J by 4 bases, with 8 bases left in between. The CDR3 has 14 residues. In germline, CDR1 is KGHSH, CDR2 LQKENI. The whole variable domain, filled in from reference TRBV18 and TRBJ1-5, reads NAGVMQNPRHLVRRRGQEARLRCSPMKGHSHVYWYRQLPEEGLKFMVYLQKENIIDESGMPKERFSAEFPKEGPSILRIQQVVRGDSAAYFCASSPLGTNQPQHFGDGTRLSIL.

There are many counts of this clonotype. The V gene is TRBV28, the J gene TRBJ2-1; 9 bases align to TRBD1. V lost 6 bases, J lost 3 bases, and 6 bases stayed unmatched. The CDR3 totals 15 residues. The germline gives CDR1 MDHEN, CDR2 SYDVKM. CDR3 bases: TGTGCCAGCAGGTCCGGGACAGGGTTCTACAATGAGCAGTTCTTC. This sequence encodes CASRSGTGFYNEQFF.

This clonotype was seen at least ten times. The CDR3 sequence is CSVDGTPNPSGYTF. The CDR3 DNA reads as TGCAGCGTTGACGGAACTCCAAACCCATCTGGCTACACCTTC. The rearrangement links TRBV29-1 to TRBJ1-2; no clear D. The CDR3 spans 14 residues. CDR1 and CDR2 (germline): SQVTM, ANQGSEA. Trimming removed 3 bases at V and 7 bases at J, with 18 bases between.

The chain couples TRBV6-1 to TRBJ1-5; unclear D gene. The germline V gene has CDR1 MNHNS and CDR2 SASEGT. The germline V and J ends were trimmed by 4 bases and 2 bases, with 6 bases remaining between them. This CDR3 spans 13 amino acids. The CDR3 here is CASSVMGNQPQHF. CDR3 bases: TGTGCCAGCAGTGTGATGGGCAATCAGCCCCAGCATTTT.

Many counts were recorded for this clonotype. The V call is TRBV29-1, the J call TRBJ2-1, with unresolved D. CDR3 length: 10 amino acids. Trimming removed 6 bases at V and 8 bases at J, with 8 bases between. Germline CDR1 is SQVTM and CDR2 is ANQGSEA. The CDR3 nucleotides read TGCAGCGTCTTAGCCGATGAGCAGTTCTTC. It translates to CSVLADEQFF.

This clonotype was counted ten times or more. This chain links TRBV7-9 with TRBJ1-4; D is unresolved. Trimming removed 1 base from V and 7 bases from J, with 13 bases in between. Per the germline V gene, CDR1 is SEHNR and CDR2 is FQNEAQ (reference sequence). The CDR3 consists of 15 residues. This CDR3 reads CASSLVRGDGEKLFF. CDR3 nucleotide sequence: TGTGCCAGCAGCTTAGTACGGGGAGATGGTGAAAAACTGTTTTTT.

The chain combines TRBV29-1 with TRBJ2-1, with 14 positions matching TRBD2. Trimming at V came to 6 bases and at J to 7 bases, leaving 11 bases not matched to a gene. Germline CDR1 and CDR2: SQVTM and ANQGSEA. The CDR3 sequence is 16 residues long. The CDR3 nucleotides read TGCAGCGTGGCCGGGACCGGGACTAGCGGGGGAAATGAGCAGTTCTTC. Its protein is CSVAGTGTSGGNEQFF.

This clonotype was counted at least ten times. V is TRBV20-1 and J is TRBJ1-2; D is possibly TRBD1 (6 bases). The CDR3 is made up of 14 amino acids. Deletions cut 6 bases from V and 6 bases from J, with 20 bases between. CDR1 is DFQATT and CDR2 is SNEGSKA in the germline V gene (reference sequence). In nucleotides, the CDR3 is TGCAGTGCCCCTCGTGAGGGGGGGCAGGATGGCTACACCTTC. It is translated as CSAPREGGQDGYTF.

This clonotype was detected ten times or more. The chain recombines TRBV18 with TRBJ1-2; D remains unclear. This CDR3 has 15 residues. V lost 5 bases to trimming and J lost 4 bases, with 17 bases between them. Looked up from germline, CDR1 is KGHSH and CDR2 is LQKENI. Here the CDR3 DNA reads TGTGCCAGCTCAGCTAATGGGCTAGTCGGCTATGGCTACACCTTC. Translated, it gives CASSANGLVGYGYTF.